The 27 T cell receptor beta chains below were found in one sample sequenced in a study of blood T cell repertoires in COVID-19. Measured with immunoSEQ multiplex PCR; TCRdb has only the in-frame clones, and not every one. The sample records roughly 100,000 clones, about four fifths being singletons. Source material: peripheral blood. The receptors come from a woman aged 70-85 years with acute or convalescent COVID-19.

The chain carries TRBV7-2 and TRBJ2-7, with 15 bases fitting TRBD2. This CDR3 is built from 17 residues. V lost 5 bases to trimming and J lost 1 base; unmatched junction nucleotides: 6. CDR1 and CDR2 (germline): SGHTA, FQGNSA. CDR3 in DNA: TGTGCCAGCAGCCTCGGACTAGCGGGGGGGCCTTCCTACGAGCAGTACTTC. This codes for CASSLGLAGGPSYEQYF.

This clone is a singleton in its sample. The V gene is TRBV27, the J gene TRBJ1-5, with D maybe TRBD1 (5 bases). Trimming stripped 3 bases from V and 5 bases from J, with 8 bases between. Germline CDR1 is MNHEY and CDR2 is SMNVEV (reference sequence). The CDR3 is 13 amino acids. In DNA, the CDR3 is TGTGCCAGCAGTTTCGGCAGGGATCAGCCCCAGCATTTT. Encoded protein: CASSFGRDQPQHF.

This chain joins TRBV28 and TRBJ1-5; no reliable D call. Germline V gene sequence: CDR1 MDHEN, CDR2 SYDVKM. Trimming cost V 5 bases and J 5 bases, with 16 bases left between them. The CDR3 is made up of 15 amino acids. The CDR3 is CASSIDGKGYQPQHF. DNA of the CDR3: TGTGCCAGCAGTATAGACGGGAAGGGCTATCAGCCCCAGCATTTT.

This rearrangement joins TRBV9 to TRBJ1-2; D perhaps matches TRBD1 (6 bases). CDR3 length: 17 residues. V dropped 1 base and J dropped 4 bases, with 20 bases sitting between them. Per germline, CDR1 SGDLS and CDR2 YYNGEE. CDR3 in amino acids: CASSVRTRTAYFYGYTF. CDR3 bases: TGTGCCAGCAGCGTACGAACCCGGACAGCCTACTTCTATGGCTACACCTTC.

The chain combines TRBV6-5 with TRBJ1-1; D possibly corresponds to TRBD1 (5 bases). The length of the CDR3 is 13 residues. Between the trimmed V and J ends, which lost 2 bases and 4 bases, there was a span of 8 bases. Germline values: CDR1 MNHEY, CDR2 SVGAGI. The DNA of the CDR3 is TGTGCCAGCAGTTACCCAGGGTCCACTGAAGCTTTCTTT. Its translation: CASSYPGSTEAFF.

The V call is TRBV12-3 or TRBV12-4, the J call TRBJ2-1; maybe TRBD2 (6 bases). Trimming left V 3 bases short and J 8 bases short, with 8 bases between. There are 12 residues in the CDR3. DNA of the CDR3: TGTGCCAGCAGTTTTTCGGGAGATGAGCAGTTCTTC. Amino acid sequence: CASSFSGDEQFF.

V gene TRBV18 combines with J gene TRBJ1-2; maybe TRBD1 (6 bases). Germline CDR1 KGHSH, CDR2 LQKENI. This CDR3 spans 14 amino acids. V gave up 1 base and J gave up 1 base, with 7 bases separating them. The CDR3 reads CASSPRDNNYGYTF. In DNA, the CDR3 is TGTGCCAGCTCACCACGGGACAATAACTATGGCTACACCTTC.

The V and J genes are TRBV18 and TRBJ1-4, with D possibly matching TRBD1 (6 bases). The V end lost 5 bases, the J end lost 8 bases, and 15 bases lay between the germline ends. Germline V gene data show CDR1 as KGHSH and CDR2 as LQKENI. The CDR3 spans 14 residues. The CDR3 DNA follows: TGTGCCAGCTCATATACAGGGTACTCGGAAAAACTGTTTTTT. Its protein product is CASSYTGYSEKLFF.

The chain employs TRBV7-3 and TRBJ1-1; D not resolved. Per germline, CDR1 SGHTA and CDR2 FQGTGA. V was pared by 1 base and J by 0 bases, with 9 bases between. The CDR3 runs to 15 residues. This CDR3 reads CASSLMPGMNTEAFF. The DNA of the CDR3 is TGTGCCAGCAGCTTAATGCCGGGGATGAACACTGAAGCTTTCTTT.

This rearrangement joins TRBV6-2 or TRBV6-3 to TRBJ2-2; D not certain. Germline CDR1 is MNHEY and CDR2 is SVGEGT. This CDR3 spans 14 amino acids. V lost 5 bases and J lost 4, with 11 bases in between. The DNA of the CDR3 is TGTGCCAGCAGTCCCGTGTTTAGCACCGGGGAGCTGTTTTTT. Encoded protein: CASSPVFSTGELFF.

This clone was counted between two and nine times. The chain has TRBV30 and TRBJ1-2; 8 bases fit TRBD1. V lost 4 bases, J lost 6 bases, and 4 bases stayed unmatched. The CDR3 contains 12 residues. The V gene's germline CDR1 is GTSNPN and CDR2 SVGIG (reference sequence). The CDR3 nucleotides read TGTGCCTGGACCCCAGGGGGCAATGGCTACACCTTC. It is translated as CAWTPGGNGYTF.

V and J are TRBV5-1 and TRBJ1-2; TRBD1 matches at 7 bases. Germline loops: CDR1 SGHRS, CDR2 YFSETQ. The CDR3 contains 15 residues. V dropped 0 bases and J dropped 4; count of bases not matched to a gene: 6. This CDR3 is CASSLAGAGGYGYTF. CDR3 DNA: TGCGCCAGCAGCTTGGCCGGTGCAGGGGGCTATGGCTACACCTTC.

This chain uses TRBV19 with TRBJ2-1; TRBD1 agrees at 7 bases. This CDR3 is built from 14 residues. The V segment lost 1 base and the J segment 9 bases; nucleotides outside the gene matches: 6. Per germline, CDR1 LNHDA and CDR2 SQIVND (reference sequence). CDR3 residues: CASSIAGQYGEQFF. For the CDR3, the DNA is TGTGCCAGTAGTATAGCGGGACAGTACGGTGAGCAGTTCTTC.

V usage is TRBV19 and J usage is TRBJ1-2, with TRBD1 matching 7 bases. This CDR3 spans 14 amino acids. Unmatched junction bases numbered 4, after V lost 3 bases and J lost 3 bases. Germline V lookup: CDR1 LNHDA, CDR2 SQIVND (reference sequence). The CDR3, as DNA: TGTGCCAGTAGTATTAGCGGGACAGACTATGGCTACACCTTC. Residues: CASSISGTDYGYTF.

In DNA form, the CDR3 reads TGTGCCAGCAAACCTCGACAGAACTATGGCTACACCTTC. Amino acids: CASKPRQNYGYTF. This chain links TRBV18 with TRBJ1-2; possibly TRBD1 for D (5 bases). Germline V gives CDR1 KGHSH, CDR2 LQKENI. V lost 8 bases and J lost 2, with 12 bases in between. This CDR3 comprises 13 residues.

V is TRBV24-1 and J is TRBJ2-7; 7 nucleotides agree with TRBD2. Germline loops: CDR1 KGHDR, CDR2 SFDVKD. Germline trimming cut 1 base from V and 3 bases from J; bases unmatched to any gene: 8. This CDR3 has 16 amino acids. DNA of the CDR3: TGTGCCACCAGTGATTTTGGGCCTAGCGGCCGCTACGAGCAGTACTTC. This codes for CATSDFGPSGRYEQYF.

The chain joins TRBV19 to TRBJ2-3, with D tentatively TRBD2 (6 bases). Deletions cut 6 bases from V and 6 bases from J, with 22 bases between. Germline-derived CDR1 and CDR2 are LNHDA and SQIVND (reference sequence). This CDR3 spans 16 amino acids. For the CDR3, the DNA is TGTGCCAGTAGGGGCCGGGACTTCGCGGAAGGGGATACGCAGTATTTT. Translating it yields CASRGRDFAEGDTQYF.

CDR3 protein: CASSVSTTNEKLFF. CDR3 coding DNA: TGTGCCAGCAGCGTCAGTACAACTAATGAAAAACTGTTTTTT. The chain carries TRBV11-2 and TRBJ1-4; D ambiguous. V gave up 5 bases and J gave up 0 bases, with 7 bases separating them. The CDR3 runs 14 residues. In germline, CDR1 is SGHAT, CDR2 FQNNGV.

J is TRBJ1-3 and V is TRBV29-1, with TRBD1 matching over 7 bases. Germline V gene lookup returns CDR1 SQVTM and CDR2 ANQGSEA. The CDR3 extends over 13 amino acids. J lost 6 bases, V lost 3 bases, and 5 bases had no gene match. The CDR3 nucleotides read TGCAGCGTTGAGGCAGGGGGTGAAAACACCATATATTTT. It translates to CSVEAGGENTIYF.

The chain couples TRBV19 to TRBJ1-1, with D possibly TRBD1 on 6 matching bases. From germline, CDR1 is LNHDA and CDR2 SQIVND (reference sequence). Trimming left V 7 bases short and J 4 bases short, with 19 bases between. There are 15 residues in the CDR3. In DNA form, the CDR3 reads TGTGCCAGTATGGACACCAGGGGTTTGCGCACTGAAGCTTTCTTT. Translation gives CASMDTRGLRTEAFF. The entire variable domain, with the rest obtained from reference TRBV19 and TRBJ1-1, is as follows: DGGITQSPKYLFRKEGQNVTLSCEQNLNHDAMYWYRQDPGQGLRLIYYSQIVNDFQKGDIAEGYSVSREKKESFPLTVTSAQKNPTAFYLCASMDTRGLRTEAFFGQGTRLTVV.

V is TRBV19 and J is TRBJ1-1; no definite D call. The CDR3 is 13 amino acids. Trimming pared 6 bases from V and 2 bases from J, leaving 10 bases between. The germline CDR1 and CDR2 sequences are LNHDA and SQIVND (reference sequence). In DNA, the CDR3 is TGTGCCAGTAGCCTAACCCCCAACACTGAAGCTTTCTTT. Translation gives CASSLTPNTEAFF. The whole variable domain, remainder taken from reference TRBV19 and TRBJ1-1, is DGGITQSPKYLFRKEGQNVTLSCEQNLNHDAMYWYRQDPGQGLRLIYYSQIVNDFQKGDIAEGYSVSREKKESFPLTVTSAQKNPTAFYLCASSLTPNTEAFFGQGTRLTVV.

The chain combines TRBV7-2 with TRBJ2-1, with 13 positions matching TRBD2. V shed 10 bases, J shed 7 bases, and the junction held 13 bases outside the gene matches. Germline V gene sequence: CDR1 SGHTA, CDR2 FQGNSA. CDR3 length: 16 amino acids. The CDR3 reads CATRRTTGLAGNEQFF. The CDR3 nucleotides read TGTGCCACCAGACGCACCACGGGACTAGCGGGAAATGAGCAGTTCTTC. Using reference TRBV7-2 and TRBJ2-1 for the parts outside the CDR3, the full variable domain is GAGVSQSPSNKVTEKGKDVELRCDPISGHTALYWYRQSLGQGLEFLIYFQGNSAPDKSGLPSDRFSAERTGGSVSTLTIQRTQQEDSAVYLCATRRTTGLAGNEQFFGPGTRLTVL.

V is TRBV5-5 and J is TRBJ2-3; 8 bases line up with TRBD1. The CDR3 has 15 residues. In germline, CDR1 is SGHKS, CDR2 YYEKEE (reference sequence). The ends lost 4 bases at V and 2 bases at J; junction bases unmatched: 6. The chain's CDR3 is CASSPTGDDTDTQYF. CDR3 DNA: TGTGCCAGCAGCCCGACAGGGGATGACACAGATACGCAGTATTTT.

J is TRBJ2-7 and V is TRBV11-3; D perhaps matches TRBD2 (6 bases). Trimming removed 2 bases from V and 8 bases from J, with 13 bases in between. The germline V gene has CDR1 SGHNT and CDR2 YENEEA. This CDR3 contains 13 residues. CDR3 DNA sequence: TGTGCCAGCAGCTTAAGGGACTCCCTAAAGCAGTACTTC. Translated, it gives CASSLRDSLKQYF.

This clone has more than one count but fewer than ten. The V gene is TRBV25-1, the J gene TRBJ1-1, with 7 bases that match TRBD1. This CDR3 has 14 residues. Germline V lookup: CDR1 MGHDK, CDR2 SYGVNS. V shed 4 bases, J shed 3 bases, and the junction held 5 bases outside the gene matches. CDR3 DNA: TGTGCCAGCAGTGCTTACACAGGGGACACTGAAGCTTTCTTT. Its translation is CASSAYTGDTEAFF.

The rearrangement uses TRBV6-5 and TRBJ1-4; the D is unclear. The germline V gene has CDR1 MNHEY and CDR2 SVGAGI. The germline V and J ends were trimmed by 2 bases and 6 bases, with 10 bases remaining between them. This CDR3 comprises 14 residues. CDR3 DNA: TGTGCCAGCAGTTACAGAAAGGAGGATGAAAAACTGTTTTTT. It translates to CASSYRKEDEKLFF.

This sequence joins TRBV6-5 and TRBJ1-1; no firm D call. This CDR3 comprises 11 residues. The V end was cut by 8 bases, the J end by 5 bases, with 9 bases between. Germline CDR1 reads MNHEY; CDR2 reads SVGAGI. CDR3 amino acids: CASRGGTEAFF. DNA for the CDR3: TGTGCCAGCCGGGGAGGGACTGAAGCTTTCTTT.